The 2 T cell receptor beta chains listed next were all sequenced from one sample in a study of shared clonotypes between healthy human individuals. Some clones are missing from TCRdb's copy, which holds only in-frame ones; the method was immunoSEQ multiplex PCR. The sample consists of some 980,000 clones, about three quarters of them appearing once. Material: memory CD4+ T cells sorted from blood. Specified subset: CD45RA-negative fraction. The receptor set was obtained from a young man in good health.

The CDR3 bases are TGTGCCAGCAGTGAAGCGGGGGTGAGAACCTACAATGAGCAGTTCTTC. Protein: CASSEAGVRTYNEQFF. This sequence joins TRBV6-1 and TRBJ2-1, with D tentatively TRBD1 or TRBD2 (5 bases each). The CDR3 length is 16 residues. Germline CDR1 is MNHNS and CDR2 is SASEGT. V was shortened by 0 bases and J by 2 bases, with 11 bases between the two germline ends.

The CDR3: CASSKDRATHEQYF. The DNA for the CDR3 is TGTGCCAGCAGTAAGGACAGGGCAACTCACGAGCAGTACTTC. The rearrangement joins TRBV2 to TRBJ2-5; 8 positions match TRBD1. The J call may not be correct, given that the DNA end is closer to TRBJ2-7. Germline V gene lookup returns CDR1 SNHLY and CDR2 FYNNEI. The CDR3 sequence is 14 residues long.